This TCR beta chain was sequenced for a study of a mutant IDH1 vaccine in newly diagnosed glioma. On the study more broadly: There were about 62% males and around 40% females among treated patients, whose mean age was approximately 40 years. Former treatment meant radiotherapy, temozolomide, or both; the majority had gotten both. Study results and limitations: The occurrence of vaccine-induced immune responses was seen in 80% to 95% of patients.

The length of the CDR3 is 15 residues. CDR1 LNHDA and CDR2 SQIVND come from the germline V gene (reference sequence). J gave up 7 bases and V 3 bases, and 7 bases lay outside the gene matches. Sample time point: week 5, during vaccination. Topical imiquimod was applied with each vaccine dose, which held 300 ug of mutant IDH1 20-mer peptide. Donors had new IDH1-mutant astrocytomas of WHO grade 3 or 4 (ATRX-lost). The assay was immunoSEQ multiplex PCR, and TCRdb's table has in-frame clones only and misses some. The sample has roughly 51,000 clones, roughly four fifths seen once. About this clone itself: The antigen is undetermined.

The origin of this receptor is a man aged 25-40 years with glioma. Sequencing used PBMCs, obtained from a glioma patient whose treatment included an IDH1 peptide vaccine. This chain uses TRBV19 with TRBJ2-3, with 10 bases that match TRBD2. This CDR3 reads CASSIQAGGRNTQYF. CDR3 nucleotides: TGTGCCAGTAGTATCCAAGCGGGGGGGCGGAATACGCAGTATTTT.